Below, 9 T cell receptor beta chains from the same sample are listed, as sequenced in a study of CD8 T cells in ankylosing spondylitis. TCRdb re-called the 5' RACE reads through MiXCR, storing one row per CDR3 protein. The sample includes about 140,000 distinct CDR3 sequences, 25% to 35% of them seen just once. Sequences were obtained from synovial fluid, either unsorted or a sorted T cell fraction (not recorded which). The receptors originated from a male donor with ankylosing spondylitis.

This clonotype has just a few counts. V and J are TRBV12-3 or TRBV12-4 and TRBJ1-2; 10 bases map to TRBD1. Trimming took 7 bases from V and 8 from J; bases not matched to a gene: 7. The CDR3 runs 13 residues. This CDR3 is CASTKGTGEGYTF. DNA of the CDR3: TGTGCCAGCACCAAAGGGACAGGGGAAGGCTACACCTTC.

This rearrangement joins TRBV27 to TRBJ1-1; 9 bases fit TRBD1. CDR3 length: 16 residues. V shed 10 bases and J 1 base; nucleotides not matched to a gene: 13. The V gene's germline CDR1 is MNHEY and CDR2 SMNVEV (reference sequence). CDR3 in DNA: TGTGCCACCAGACCTACACAGGGGGCCCGGAACACTGAAGCTTTCTTT. This encodes CATRPTQGARNTEAFF.

The chain joins TRBV24-1 to TRBJ2-6, with D hard to call. CDR1 is KGHDR, CDR2 SFDVKD, per germline. The CDR3 has 16 amino acids. The V and J ends lost 4 bases and 0 bases respectively, with 9 bases between them. CDR3 sequence: CATSDRDTSGANVLTF. The CDR3 DNA follows: TGTGCCACCAGTGACCGCGACACCTCTGGGGCCAACGTCCTGACTTTC.

The chain joins TRBV5-1 to TRBJ2-7; maybe TRBD1 (5 bases). The V gene lost 5 bases and the J gene lost 0 bases, with 9 bases spanning the gap. The germline V gene encodes CDR1 SGHRS and CDR2 YFSETQ. This CDR3 spans 13 amino acids. CDR3 in amino acids: CASRATASYEQYF. The DNA for the CDR3 is TGCGCCAGCAGGGCGACAGCCTCCTACGAGCAGTACTTC.

This sequence joins TRBV15 and TRBJ2-3; 8 bases are shared with TRBD2. CDR3 size: 16 residues. CDR1 LNHNV and CDR2 YYDKDF come from the germline V gene (reference sequence). J gave up 4 bases and V 0 bases, and 6 bases lay outside the gene matches. Written as DNA, the CDR3 is TGTGCCACCAGCAGAGAAGTCGGGGGGGATCCAGATACGCAGTATTTT. Translated, it gives CATSREVGGDPDTQYF.

V and J are TRBV28 and TRBJ1-6, with 7 bases lining up with TRBD1. Germline V gives CDR1 MDHEN, CDR2 SYDVKM. Losses at the gene ends were 4 bases for V and 3 bases for J; bases not matched to a gene: 12. The CDR3 is 18 residues long. The CDR3 is CASSSNRDSAYYNSPLHF. Here the CDR3 DNA reads TGTGCCAGCAGTTCAAACCGGGACAGCGCCTACTATAATTCACCCCTCCACTTT. The variable domain in full, with the rest retrieved from reference TRBV28 and TRBJ1-6, is DVKVTQSSRYLVKRTGEKVFLECVQDMDHENMFWYRQDPGLGLRLIYFSYDVKMKEKGDIPEGYSVSREKKERFSLILESASTNQTSMYLCASSSNRDSAYYNSPLHFGNGTRLTVT.

This clonotype has only a few counts. The rearrangement joins TRBV6-1 to TRBJ1-2; TRBD1 might be the D (5 bases). Trimming left V 3 bases short and J 3 bases short, with 11 bases between. Germline-derived CDR1 and CDR2 are MNHNS and SASEGT. This CDR3 has 14 residues. The CDR3 region is CASSERGYYYGYTF. CDR3 sequence (DNA): TGTGCCAGCAGTGAGCGGGGCTACTACTATGGCTACACCTTC.

The rearrangement joins TRBV7-9 to TRBJ1-2; 9 nucleotides line up with TRBD1. Germline V CDR1 and CDR2: SEHNR, FQNEAQ (reference sequence). This CDR3 has 15 residues. J was trimmed by 8 bases and V by 5 bases; bases with no gene match: 12. CDR3 sequence: CASSPSPGTGMGYTF. The CDR3 DNA reads as TGTGCCAGCAGCCCCTCCCCCGGGACAGGGATGGGCTACACCTTC. Supplemented by reference TRBV7-9 and TRBJ1-2, the full variable domain reads DTGVSQNPRHKITKRGQNVTFRCDPISEHNRLYWYRQTLGQGPEFLTYFQNEAQLEKSRLLSDRFSAERPKGSFSTLEIQRTEQGDSAMYLCASSPSPGTGMGYTFGSGTRLTVV.

This clonotype was counted only a few times. The V gene is TRBV4-1, the J gene TRBJ1-3; D not certain. The germline gives CDR1 MGHRA, CDR2 YSYEKL. CDR3 length: 17 residues. The V and J ends lost 4 bases and 0 bases respectively, with 16 bases between them. CDR3 bases: TGCGCCAGCAGCCTTCGAGAGACGGAATACTCTGGAAACACCATATATTTT. Translating gives CASSLRETEYSGNTIYF.